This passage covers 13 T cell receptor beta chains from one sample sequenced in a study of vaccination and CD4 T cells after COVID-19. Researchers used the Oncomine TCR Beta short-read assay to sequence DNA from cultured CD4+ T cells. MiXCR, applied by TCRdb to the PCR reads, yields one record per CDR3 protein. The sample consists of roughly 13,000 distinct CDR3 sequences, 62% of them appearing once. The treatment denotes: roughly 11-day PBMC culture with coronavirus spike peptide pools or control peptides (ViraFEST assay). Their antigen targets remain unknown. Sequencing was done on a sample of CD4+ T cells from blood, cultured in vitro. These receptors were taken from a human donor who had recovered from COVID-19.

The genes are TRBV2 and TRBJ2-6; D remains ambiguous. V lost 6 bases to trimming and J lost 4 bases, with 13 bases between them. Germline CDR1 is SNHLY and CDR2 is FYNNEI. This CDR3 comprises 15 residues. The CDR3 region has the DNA TGTGCCAGCAGCCGGCCAATTGGGGGGGCCAACGTCCTGACTTTC. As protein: CASSRPIGGANVLTF.

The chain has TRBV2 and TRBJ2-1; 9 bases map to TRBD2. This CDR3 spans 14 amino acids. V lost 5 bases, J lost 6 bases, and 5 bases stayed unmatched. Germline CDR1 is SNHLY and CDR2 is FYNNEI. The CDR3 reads CASSSETSGNEQFF. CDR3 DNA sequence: TGTGCCAGCAGTTCTGAGACTAGCGGCAATGAGCAGTTCTTC. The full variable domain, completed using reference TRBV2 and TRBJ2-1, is EPEVTQTPSHQVTQMGQEVILRCVPISNHLYFYWYRQILGQKVEFLVSFYNNEISEKSEIFDDQFSVERPDGSNFTLKIRSTKLEDSAMYFCASSSETSGNEQFFGPGTRLTVL.

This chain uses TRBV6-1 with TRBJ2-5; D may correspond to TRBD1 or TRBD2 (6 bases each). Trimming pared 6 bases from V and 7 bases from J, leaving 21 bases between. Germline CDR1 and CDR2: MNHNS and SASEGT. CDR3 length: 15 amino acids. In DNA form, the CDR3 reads TGTGCCAGCAGACGACTAGTTGGGGAAGGGGGGACCCAGTACTTC. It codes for CASRRLVGEGGTQYF.

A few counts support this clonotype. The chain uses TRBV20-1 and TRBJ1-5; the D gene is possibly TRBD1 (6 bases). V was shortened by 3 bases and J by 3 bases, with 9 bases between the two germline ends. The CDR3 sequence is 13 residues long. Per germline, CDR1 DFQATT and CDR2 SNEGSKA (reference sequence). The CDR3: CSASGQLNQPQHF. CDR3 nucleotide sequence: TGCAGTGCTAGTGGACAGCTCAATCAGCCCCAGCATTTT.

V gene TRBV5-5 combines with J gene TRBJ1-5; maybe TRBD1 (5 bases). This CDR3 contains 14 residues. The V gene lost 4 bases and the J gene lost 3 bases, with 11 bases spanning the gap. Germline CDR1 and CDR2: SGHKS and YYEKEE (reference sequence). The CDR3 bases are TGTGCCAGCAGCCGCGACAGTACCAATCAGCCCCAGCATTTT. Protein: CASSRDSTNQPQHF.

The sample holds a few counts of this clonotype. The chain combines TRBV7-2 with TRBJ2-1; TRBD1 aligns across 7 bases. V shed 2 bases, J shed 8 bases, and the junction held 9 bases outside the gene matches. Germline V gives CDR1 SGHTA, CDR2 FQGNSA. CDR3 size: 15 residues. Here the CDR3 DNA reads TGTGCCAGCAGCTTACGTCAGGGGGTTTCGTATGAGCAGTTCTTC. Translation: CASSLRQGVSYEQFF.

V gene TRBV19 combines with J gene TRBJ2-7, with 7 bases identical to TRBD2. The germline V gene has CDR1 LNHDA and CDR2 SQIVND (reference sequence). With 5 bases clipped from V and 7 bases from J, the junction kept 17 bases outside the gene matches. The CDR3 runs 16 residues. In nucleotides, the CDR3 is TGTGCCAGTAGTCGCACTACTAGCGCGAGAATGGGGGAGCAGTACTTC. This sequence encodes CASSRTTSARMGEQYF.

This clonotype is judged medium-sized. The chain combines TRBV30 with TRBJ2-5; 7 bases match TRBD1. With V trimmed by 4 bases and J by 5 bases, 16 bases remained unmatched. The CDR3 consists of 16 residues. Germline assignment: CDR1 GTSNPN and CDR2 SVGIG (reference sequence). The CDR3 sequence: CAWTRDSSVFRETQYF. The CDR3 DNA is TGTGCCTGGACTAGGGACAGCTCTGTGTTTAGGGAGACCCAGTACTTC.

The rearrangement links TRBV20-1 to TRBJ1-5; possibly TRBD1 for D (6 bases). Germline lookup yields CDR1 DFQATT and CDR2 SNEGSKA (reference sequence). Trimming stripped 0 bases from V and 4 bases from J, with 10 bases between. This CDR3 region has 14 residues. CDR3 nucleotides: TGCAGTGCTAGAGATAAGAGGGGGAATCAGCCCCAGCATTTT. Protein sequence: CSARDKRGNQPQHF.

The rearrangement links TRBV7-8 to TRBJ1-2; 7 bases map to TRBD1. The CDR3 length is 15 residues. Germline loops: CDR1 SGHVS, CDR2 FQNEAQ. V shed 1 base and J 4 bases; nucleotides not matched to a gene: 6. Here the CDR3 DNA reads TGTGCCAGCAGCTTAGATCGGGACAGCATCTATGGCTACACCTTC. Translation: CASSLDRDSIYGYTF.

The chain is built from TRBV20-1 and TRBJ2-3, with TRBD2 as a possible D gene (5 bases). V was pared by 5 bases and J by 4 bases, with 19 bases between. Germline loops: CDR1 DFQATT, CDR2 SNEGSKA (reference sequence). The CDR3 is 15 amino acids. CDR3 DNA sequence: TGCAGTGCTTTATTTGGCGGGCGCGGCGCAGATACGCAGTATTTT. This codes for CSALFGGRGADTQYF.

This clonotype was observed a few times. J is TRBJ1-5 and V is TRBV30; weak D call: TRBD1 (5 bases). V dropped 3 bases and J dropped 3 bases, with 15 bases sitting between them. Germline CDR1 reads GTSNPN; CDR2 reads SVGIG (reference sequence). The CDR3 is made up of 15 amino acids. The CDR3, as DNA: TGTGCCTGGAGCAACATGGGACGGATCAATCAGCCCCAGCATTTT. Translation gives CAWSNMGRINQPQHF.

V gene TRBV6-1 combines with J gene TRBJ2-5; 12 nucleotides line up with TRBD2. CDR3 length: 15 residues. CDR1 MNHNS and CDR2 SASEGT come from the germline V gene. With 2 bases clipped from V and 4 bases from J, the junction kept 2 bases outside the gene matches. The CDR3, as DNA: TGTGCCAGCAGTGAACTAGCGGGAGGGCCAGAGACCCAGTACTTC. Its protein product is CASSELAGGPETQYF.